What follows is one TCR beta chain and its context. As yet, its antigen is unknown. The data belong to a study of long-term antiretroviral therapy in people with HIV. General study results and limits: Versus controls, repertoires in people with HIV had narrower CDR3 length ranges. Post-ART diversity increased but stayed below transplant donor controls.

The libraries were made with immunoSEQ v3.0 at survey level. What sequencing targeted per sample was 40,000-50,000 T-cell genomes. Data came from immunoSEQ multiplex PCR; TCRdb stores just in-frame clones and leaves some out. Found here are tens of thousands of clones, 80% to 85% of them singletons; the top ten hold around 5%. Each contributor possessed a minimum of one pre-ART and a minimum of two post-ART PBMC samples. The ends were cut back, 5 bases at V and 2 bases at J, with 15 bases in the middle. The CDR3 loop spans 16 amino acids. CDR1 is PRHDT and CDR2 is FYEKMQ in the germline V gene (reference sequence).

The origin of this receptor is a man aged 18 to 29 with HIV. Specimen: unsorted PBMCs, collected 1.5 years after starting antiretroviral therapy. V gene TRBV13 combines with J gene TRBJ2-2; D gene uncertain. CDR3 region: CASSPLNAINTGELFF. The CDR3 coding sequence is TGTGCCAGCAGCCCCCTAAACGCCATTAACACCGGGGAGCTGTTTTTT.